Below, one TCR beta chain is given with its context. Its antigen target is currently unknown. It has no much larger one-base neighbor in the sample; base qualities were not kept. Collaborating institutions collected whole blood in K2EDTA tubes following their own protocols. For TCRbeta analysis, collaborators shipped samples in one of three forms: frozen whole blood, isolated PBMCs, or DNA extracted from either of those sample types. TCRbeta CDR3 regions were amplified from genomic DNA using the immunoSEQ Assay, a bias-controlled multiplex PCR. The original pipeline was this. Within the assay, amplification of reference gene primers was used to estimate how many nucleated cells each sample contained. To quantify the absolute abundance of each unique TCRbeta CDR3 rearrangement, sequence reads were collapsed and filtered. For each sample, productive Simpson clonality was calculated as the square root of Simpson's diversity index across productive rearrangements. The table comes from immuneACCESS by way of TCRdb, which keeps in-frame sequences with V and J called. Part of the clones is missing from these tables; in studies checked, under half for an unresolved V gene and the rest for unknown reasons. V, J and clone size reflect that table, while D and trimming were determined from the DNA. This sample comprises 80,000 or so clones, roughly 80% of them detected only once. Under 5.5% of the sample belongs to the ten largest clones.

Reading from cysteine to phenylalanine, the CDR3 counts 15 amino acids. The read is trimmed to its CDR3 DNA, 45 bases read in frame from base 1. Ends trimmed: V by 3 bases, J by 4 bases; bases unmatched to a gene: 7. Based on the germline V gene (reference sequence), the CDR1 and CDR2 sequences are LNHDA and SQIVND. The sample originates from a study of blood T cell repertoires in COVID-19 (dated by TCRdb to 2020 to 2022). Turning to the overall study: The collaborator samples originated in the United States, Italy and Spain and spanned the acute and convalescent phases of COVID-19. The samples were drawn from the first 160 participants of the ongoing ImmuneRACE study and from 1,254 subjects provided by 6 global collaborators. The repertoires were released in a freely available public database intended as a resource for research on the immune response to SARS-CoV-2. Where available, HLA class I and class II types were taken from metadata supplied by the sample provider and were not determined by assay-based typing. The material from the prospective study consisted of cDNA or gDNA derived from T cells, B-cell-depleted T cells, or PBMCs. Sample metadata almost always included a de-identified subject ID, COVID-19 status, age in years and sex. Subjects who had been exposed to COVID-19, were actively infected with it, or had recovered from it provided the deeply sampled blood TCRbeta repertoires that made up the dataset.

The study at large found these results: The amount of clinical and demographic metadata varied by source and participant and was provided uncurated.

Sequenced material: peripheral blood. The chain joins TRBV19 to TRBJ2-3; 7 central nucleotides agree with TRBD2. The TCR comes from an older woman with acute or convalescent COVID-19. The CDR3 reads CASSIGGVAPDTQYF. The DNA is TGTGCCAGTAGTATTGGGGGGGTCGCTCCAGATACGCAGTATTTT. This CDR3, with the reference TRBV19 and TRBJ2-3 proteins standing in past its ends, gives the full variable domain DGGITQSPKYLFRKEGQNVTLSCEQNLNHDAMYWYRQDPGQGLRLIYYSQIVNDFQKGDIAEGYSVSREKKESFPLTVTSAQKNPTAFYLCASSIGGVAPDTQYFGPGTRLTVL.